The 30 T cell receptor beta chains reported below all come from one sample, sequenced in a study of esophageal squamous cell carcinoma under preoperative chemotherapy. Each CDR3 protein gets one entry after TCRdb re-called the PCR reads with MiXCR. The table records fewer than 18,000 distinct CDR3 sequences, roughly 60% of them present only once. The time point was: before preoperative PTX-NDP chemotherapy. This sample was gathered from a patient given preoperative chemotherapy. Receptor source: a human donor with esophageal squamous cell carcinoma. The donor label of this sample is uncertain.

In this sample, this clonotype turned up a few times. V gene TRBV6-1 combines with J gene TRBJ2-5; 9 bases fit TRBD1. The CDR3 is 14 amino acids. The germline CDR1 and CDR2 sequences are MNHNS and SASEGT. The junction had 9 bases not matched to a gene; V was cut back by 8 bases and J by 5 bases. This chain's CDR3 is CASGWTGAEETQYF. DNA of the CDR3: TGTGCCAGCGGGTGGACAGGGGCGGAGGAGACCCAGTACTTC.

With regard to this clonotype: At one of its ends the junction is not consistent with the germline gene, which may arise from a read error. This sequence joins TRBV12-3 or TRBV12-4 and TRBJ2-5; 8 bases fit TRBD1. The last part of the DNA fits TRBJ2-3 better; the J call may be wrong. The CDR3 is made up of 14 amino acids. CDR3 bases: TGTGCGGGCAGGGGGCGTCGCGCGGCAGAGACGCAGTATTTT. Translating it yields CAGRGRRAAETQYF.

The V gene is TRBV6-5, the J gene TRBJ2-1; maybe TRBD2 (5 bases). V was pared by 6 bases and J by 4 bases, with 22 bases between. CDR3 length equals 17 residues. CDR1 and CDR2 (germline): MNHEY, SVGAGI. CDR3 coding DNA: TGTGCCAGCAGCTTATATACTAGTGCCCTACATTACAATGAGCAGTTCTTC. Residues: CASSLYTSALHYNEQFF.

The rearrangement links TRBV6-1 to TRBJ1-2; D gene unclear. This CDR3 spans 15 amino acids. CDR1 and CDR2 from the germline V gene are MNHNS and SASEGT. V shed 0 bases and J shed 5 bases, with 13 bases lying between them. Here the CDR3 reads CASSEALESLYGYTF. For the CDR3, the DNA is TGTGCCAGCAGTGAAGCGCTTGAGTCCTTATATGGCTACACCTTC.

A word on this clonotype: Germline is not matched at one junction end, which may reflect a read error. The chain links TRBV6-4 to TRBJ2-3; D perhaps matches TRBD1 (6 bases). Per the germline V gene, CDR1 is MRHNA and CDR2 is SNTAGT. The CDR3 loop spans 15 amino acids. The CDR3 is CAGGGGAGDTDTQYF. CDR3 coding DNA: TGTGCCGGGGGCGGTGGGGCAGGGGACACAGATACCCAGTATTTC.

V is TRBV6-1 and J is TRBJ2-3; weak D call: TRBD2 (6 bases). V was trimmed by 7 bases and J by 3 bases, leaving 20 bases between them. Germline values: CDR1 MNHNS, CDR2 SASEGT. The CDR3 has 16 amino acids. This CDR3 is CASNLGPGVRTDTQYF. CDR3 nucleotide sequence: TGTGCCAGCAATCTGGGACCGGGAGTGAGAACAGATACGCAGTATTTT.

This rearrangement joins TRBV6-1 to TRBJ2-3; tentatively, D is TRBD2 (7 bases). The J call may not be correct, given that the DNA end is closer to TRBJ2-7. CDR3 length: 16 residues. Germline CDR1 reads MNHNS; CDR2 reads SASEGT. The CDR3 region is CASGGNGGRGADTQYF. The CDR3 nucleotides read TGTGCCAGCGGGGGCAACGGGGGGCGTGGGGCAGATACGCAGTACTTC.

Details on this clonotype: The junction differs from germline at one of its ends, possibly a read error. The chain is built from TRBV6-1 and TRBJ2-4, with a possible D match to TRBD1 (6 bases). Germline lookup yields CDR1 MNHNS and CDR2 SASEGT. This CDR3 contains 14 residues. DNA for the CDR3: TGTGCCAGCGGATGGGGCCAGCAAGGGGACATCCAGTACTTC. Translating gives CASGWGQQGDIQYF.

As to this clonotype: A junction end diverges from the germline sequence, so it may reflect a read error. The chain couples TRBV6-8 to TRBJ2-3, with 8 bases aligning to TRBD1. Germline V gene lookup returns CDR1 MNHGY and CDR2 SAAAGT. The CDR3 totals 14 residues. CDR3 in DNA: TGTGGCAGCAGGGGGCAGTGGGCCCCAGACACGCAGTATTTC. It encodes CGSRGQWAPDTQYF.

With regard to this clonotype: One junction end does not reproduce the germline sequence, and a read error may be involved. The chain employs TRBV6-1 and TRBJ2-3; TRBD2 is a possible D gene (7 bases). Germline loops: CDR1 MNHNS, CDR2 SASEGT. The CDR3 totals 16 residues. This CDR3 is CASSRKGGDGKDMQYF. In DNA, the CDR3 is TGTGCCAGCAGTCGCAAGGGGGGGGACGGCAAAGACATGCAGTACTTT.

The V and J genes are TRBV7-8 and TRBJ2-3; D is undetermined. V was clipped by 4 bases and J by 10 bases, with 9 bases between them. The CDR3 covers 11 residues. Germline CDR1 reads SGHVS; CDR2 reads FQNEAQ. The CDR3 DNA follows: TGTGCCAGCAGCTCCGGTGTAGCGCAGTATTTT. This gives the protein CASSSGVAQYF.

Comment on this clonotype: It is likely a read error, because the conserved phenylalanine at the end of the CDR3 is missing. The DNA is omitted, as the CDR3 cannot be located on it reliably, and the CDR3 follows TCRdb's listing. The chain combines TRBV6-4 with TRBJ2-3; the D call in the table, TRBD2, was not verified against the DNA. Germline assignment: CDR1 MRHNA and CDR2 SNTAGT. The CDR3 contains 13 residues when both ends are counted. CDR3 residues: CASSEEGHNEQFL.

This clonotype was detected only a few times. The junction does not match germline at one end; this may be a read error. The chain combines TRBV6-1 with TRBJ2-3, with D possibly called TRBD1 or TRBD2 (6 bases each). The J call may be incorrect, as the DNA end agrees better with TRBJ2-5. The CDR3 covers 16 residues. CDR1 and CDR2 (germline): MNHNS, SASEGT. This CDR3 is CASGGNGGRDQDTQYF. CDR3 nucleotides: TGTGCCAGCGGGGGCAACGGGGGCCGCGACCAAGATACCCAGTACTTC.

This clonotype was picked up a small number of times. The genes are TRBV6-1 and TRBJ2-3; 8 bases map to TRBD2. The J call may not be correct, given that the DNA end is closer to TRBJ2-7. The germline CDR1 and CDR2 sequences are MNHNS and SASEGT. CDR3 size: 16 residues. CDR3 in amino acids: CASRGNGGGEPDTQYF. For the CDR3, the DNA is TGTGCCAGCAGGGGCAACGGGGGGGGCGAGCCAGATACGCAGTACTTC.

A note on this clonotype: The junction departs from the called germline gene at one end, perhaps through a read error. The chain combines TRBV6-1 with TRBJ2-1, with a tentative D call TRBD2 (6 bases). The CDR3 contains 16 residues. The germline CDR1 and CDR2 sequences are MNHNS and SASEGT. CDR3 DNA: TGTGCCAGCAGTGACCTTCGGCTAGCGAACACCGAGGAGCAGTTCTTT. Translation gives CASSDLRLANTEEQFF.

The V call is TRBV6-4, the J call TRBJ2-5, with D perhaps matching TRBD1 or TRBD2 (6 bases each). CDR1 MRHNA and CDR2 SNTAGT come from the germline V gene. The CDR3 spans 16 residues. Trimming left V 6 bases short and J 4 bases short, with 21 bases between. The CDR3 DNA is TGTGCCAGCAGGGGCACCGGGGGCCGGGACCCAGAGACCCAGTACTTC. Translation gives CASRGTGGRDPETQYF.

The chain uses TRBV6-1 and TRBJ2-1, with 10 bases lining up with TRBD1. The CDR3 spans 15 residues. In germline, CDR1 is MNHNS, CDR2 SASEGT. CDR3 nucleotide sequence: TGTACCGGCCTACTCACCGGGACAGGGGACAATGAGCAGTTCTTC. Its protein product is CTGLLTGTGDNEQFF.

On this clonotype: Relative to the germline gene, one junction end is altered; a read error may explain this. The V gene is TRBV6-4, the J gene TRBJ2-3, with a weak D call TRBD2 (7 bases). The CDR3 is 15 amino acids. CDR1 and CDR2 (germline): MRHNA, SNTAGT. CDR3 loop: CASVPGRGAKDTQYF. CDR3 coding DNA: TGTGCCAGCGTTCCGGGTCGGGGGGCCAAAGATACGCAGTACTTT.

This chain connects TRBV10-3 to TRBJ2-4, with D unresolved. This CDR3 is built from 14 residues. Germline loops: CDR1 ENHRY, CDR2 SYGVKD. CDR3 loop: CAGGSGRGEDIQYF. CDR3 bases: TGTGCGGGCGGATCCGGACGTGGAGAAGACATTCAGTACTTC.

This clonotype has more than one count but fewer than ten. V gene TRBV7-2 combines with J gene TRBJ2-3; TRBD1 is a possible D gene (7 bases). The DNA end is a closer match to TRBJ2-7, so the J assignment may be wrong. The CDR3 covers 15 residues. The germline V gene encodes CDR1 SGHTA and CDR2 FQGNSA. CDR3 residues: CASSSTGWERAEQYF. CDR3 in DNA: TGTGCCAGCAGCTCGACAGGGTGGGAGCGGGCCGAGCAGTACTTC.

The chain is built from TRBV6-4 and TRBJ2-3; the match to TRBD2 covers 10 bases. From germline, CDR1 is MRHNA and CDR2 SNTAGT. The ends lost 5 bases at V and 3 bases at J; junction bases unmatched: 5. The CDR3 consists of 15 residues. The CDR3 sequence: CASSPASGRTDTQYF. The CDR3 DNA sequence: TGTGCCAGCAGTCCCGCTAGCGGGAGAACAGATACGCAGTATTTT.

In the case of this clonotype: The junction differs from germline at one of its ends, possibly a read error. CDR3 region: CASSRKEGYGTDTQYF. As DNA, the CDR3 is TGTGCCAGCAGTCGCAAGGAGGGGTACGGCACAGACACGCAGTATTTC. The chain couples TRBV6-1 to TRBJ2-3; possibly TRBD2 for D (6 bases). CDR3 size: 16 residues. Looked up from germline, CDR1 is MNHNS and CDR2 is SASEGT.

This clonotype was recorded a few times. V usage is TRBV6-1 and J usage is TRBJ1-1; TRBD1 matches at 7 bases. This CDR3 is built from 13 residues. CDR1 is MNHNS, CDR2 SASEGT, per germline. Germline trimming cut 5 bases from V and 7 bases from J; bases unmatched to any gene: 7. The DNA of the CDR3 is TGTGCCAGCAGTAAGACAGGGCTCGTTGAAGCTTTCTTT. It is translated as CASSKTGLVEAFF.

Only one count was recorded for this clonotype. The V and J genes are TRBV6-1 and TRBJ2-3; 7 bases are shared with TRBD1. The end of the DNA is better explained by TRBJ2-7, so the J call may be wrong. Germline CDR1 and CDR2: MNHNS and SASEGT. CDR3 length: 15 amino acids. CDR3 residues: CASGHRGREKETQYF. The CDR3 DNA reads as TGTGCCAGCGGGCATAGGGGGCGTGAGAAAGAGACGCAGTACTTC.

By share, this clonotype ranks as medium-sized. The V gene is TRBV6-1, the J gene TRBJ2-1; 10 nucleotides align to TRBD2. J gave up 5 bases and V 6 bases, and 7 bases lay outside the gene matches. Germline-derived CDR1 and CDR2 are MNHNS and SASEGT. The CDR3 covers 15 residues. CDR3 in amino acids: CASRPIGLADNEQFF. The DNA for the CDR3 is TGTGCCAGCAGACCTATCGGACTAGCGGACAATGAGCAGTTCTTC.

The sample holds a few counts of this clonotype. CDR3 coding DNA: TGTGCCAGCAGTTACGCAGGGTCCTACGAGCAGTACTTC. Amino acids: CASSYAGSYEQYF. J is TRBJ2-5 and V is TRBV6-5; D may be TRBD1 (5 bases). Judging by the DNA end, TRBJ2-7 fits better; the J call may be wrong. There are 13 residues in the CDR3. Germline V gene data show CDR1 as MNHEY and CDR2 as SVGAGI.

This chain connects TRBV7-8 to TRBJ2-5, with a tentative D call TRBD2 (6 bases). Per germline, CDR1 SGHVS and CDR2 FQNEAQ. This CDR3 contains 16 residues. The V and J ends lost 5 bases and 11 bases respectively, with 27 bases between them. DNA for the CDR3: TGTGCCAGCAGCCAGTCTAGGAGGAGGGTTTATAATGAGCAGTACTTC. As protein: CASSQSRRRVYNEQYF.

On this clonotype: The junction does not match germline at one end; this may be a read error. The chain links TRBV6-1 to TRBJ2-3; D remains unclear. This CDR3 is 15 amino acids long. The germline CDR1 and CDR2 sequences are MNHNS and SASEGT. The CDR3 sequence is CARTMGCQDADTQYF. In DNA, the CDR3 is TGTGCCAGGACCATGGGGTGCCAGGACGCAGATACGCAGTATTTC.

CDR3 sequence reads: CASSRGRELFF. In DNA form, the CDR3 reads TGCGCCAGTTCACGTGGACGTGAGCTGTTTTTT. The genes are TRBV10-1 and TRBJ2-2; no clear D. The V end was cut by 9 bases, the J end by 11 bases, with 13 bases between. The germline V gene has CDR1 WNHNN and CDR2 SYGVQD (reference sequence). This CDR3 spans 11 amino acids.

The genes are TRBV7-2 and TRBJ2-1; D is perhaps TRBD2 (6 bases). V lost 5 bases and J lost 10, with 21 bases in between. This CDR3 contains 15 residues. CDR1 SGHTA and CDR2 FQGNSA come from the germline V gene. The CDR3 reads CASSIDTGVTYEQFF. CDR3 bases: TGTGCCAGCAGCATAGATACGGGAGTAACCTACGAGCAGTTCTTC.